This record covers a single T cell receptor beta chain. Which antigen it targets is not known. No base quality information exists; no much larger clone differs at one position. TCRbeta CDR3 regions were sequenced with the immunoSEQ Assay. After extraction, genomic DNA underwent amplification by bias-controlled multiplex PCR, followed by high-throughput sequencing. In the authors' own workflow: To quantify the absolute abundance of each unique TCRbeta CDR3 region, sequences were collapsed and filtered. T cell fraction was estimated by normalizing TCRbeta template counts to usable DNA, which was measured by amplifying reference genes present in all nucleated cells. Repertoire TCRs were annotated as SARS-CoV-2-specific by exact matching of V gene, CDR3 amino acid sequence and J gene to a known reactive TCR set. The reference SARS-CoV-2 TCR set came from MIRA and was filtered for enrichment in COVID-19-positive ImmuneCODE repertoires, removing public or cross-reactive TCRs. Based on the MIRA antigens, annotated TCRs were further analysed at the level of specific ORF or position within ORF. Breadth was defined as annotated unique rearrangements over total unique productive rearrangements; depth was the summed frequency of those rearrangements. Two-sided Wilcoxon rank-sum tests were applied when comparing TCR breadth between groups. In its TCRdb copy, this immuneACCESS table keeps in-frame sequences only and misses some clones. Where compared with another copy, unresolved V genes explain less than half of these, and the others have no known cause. D and trimming were read from the DNA, whereas the V and J calls and clone size are those reported in that table. This sample gives roughly 320,000 clones in total; around 86% of them show up just once. Of the sample, about 3.5% is held by the ten largest clones.

Taken with the paper, the label for treatment or condition translates to: some 19 received Ad26.COV2.S at low or high dose, single or two shots; about 5 received placebo; per-sample allocation not given. Repertoires of vaccine and placebo recipients were sequenced from samples taken on day 63 after the first injection. Cohort 1b enrolled fewer than 30 adults aged 18-55 years at a single site in Boston, USA, between 29 July and 7 August 2020. As a vaccine, Ad26.COV2.S was a replication-incompetent adenovirus type 26 vector that expressed a prefusion-stabilized SARS-CoV-2 spike protein derived from the original Wuhan strain. These data are taken from a study of Ad26.COV2.S vaccination and SARS-CoV-2 variants (dated by TCRdb to the early 2020s). A note on the overall study: Donors in the vaccine arm were drawn from COV1001, a multicentre, randomized, double-blind, placebo-controlled phase I-IIa trial testing Ad26.COV2.S in healthy adults. Ad26.COV2.S was administered intramuscularly at 5 x 10^10 or 1 x 10^11 viral particles, either as a single shot or as two shots given 56 days apart. TCRbeta repertoire sequencing was used to assess the specificity and breadth of SARS-CoV-2-reactive T cell receptors after Ad26.COV2.S vaccination. A total of approximately 30 samples were included in the TCR-sequenced set, comprising roughly 19 Ad26.COV2.S vaccine recipients, 5 placebo recipients and 8 SARS-CoV-2 convalescent individuals. Trial participants were randomized into five groups of five: low-dose or high-dose Ad26.COV2.S given once or twice, or placebo on both occasions. Investigators remained blinded to trial group allocation during experiments and outcome assessment.

Results and caveats for the whole study, not just this receptor: The authors noted that total T cell responses may have been underestimated by the TCR breadth and depth analyses. Substantial breadth of spike-specific CD8+ and CD4+ T cell responses was reported after vaccination. The study lacked the statistical power to compare responses across vaccine doses or regimens. Vaccine and placebo recipients had comparable non-spike TCR breadth, which fits with the vaccine containing only spike. Compared with placebo recipients, Ad26.COV2.S recipients showed higher spike-specific TCR breadth (P = 0.0014).

CDR1 MNHEY and CDR2 SMNVEV were looked up in the germline V gene (reference sequence). From cysteine to phenylalanine, the CDR3 is 15 amino acids long. Of the read, only the CDR3 DNA is kept; its 45 bases are in frame from base 1. Clipping removes 5 bases from V and 0 bases from J, with 5 as the unmatched junction base count. In this chain, TRBV27 is recombined with TRBJ2-7; 9 middle bases align to TRBD1. This clonotype was sampled from a person aged 18-60 years who received the Ad26.COV2.S COVID-19 vaccine or a placebo. This specimen was peripheral blood, taken in a trial of Ad26.COV2.S vaccine versus placebo. The CDR3 region: CASSLYRGHSYEQYF. The nucleotides are TGTGCCAGCAGTCTATACAGGGGGCACTCCTACGAGCAGTACTTC.